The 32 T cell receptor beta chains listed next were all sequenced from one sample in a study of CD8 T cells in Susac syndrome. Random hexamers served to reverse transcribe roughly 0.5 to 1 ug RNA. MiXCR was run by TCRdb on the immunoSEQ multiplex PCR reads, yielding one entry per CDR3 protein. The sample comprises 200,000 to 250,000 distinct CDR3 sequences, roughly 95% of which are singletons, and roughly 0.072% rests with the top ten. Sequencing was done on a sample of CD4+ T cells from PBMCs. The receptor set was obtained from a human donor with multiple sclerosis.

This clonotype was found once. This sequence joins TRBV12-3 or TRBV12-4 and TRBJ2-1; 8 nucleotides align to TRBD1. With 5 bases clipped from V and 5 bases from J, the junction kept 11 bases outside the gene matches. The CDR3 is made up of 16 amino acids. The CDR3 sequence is CASSRTGQGLHNEQFF. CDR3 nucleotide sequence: TGTGCCAGCAGTCGCACTGGACAGGGCTTACACAATGAGCAGTTCTTC.

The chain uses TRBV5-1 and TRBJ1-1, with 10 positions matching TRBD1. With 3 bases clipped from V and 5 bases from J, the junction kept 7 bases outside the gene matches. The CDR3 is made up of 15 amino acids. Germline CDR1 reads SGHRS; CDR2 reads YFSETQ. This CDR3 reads CASSSRDRGKTEAFF. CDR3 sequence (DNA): TGCGCCAGCAGCTCGCGGGACAGGGGTAAGACTGAAGCTTTCTTT.

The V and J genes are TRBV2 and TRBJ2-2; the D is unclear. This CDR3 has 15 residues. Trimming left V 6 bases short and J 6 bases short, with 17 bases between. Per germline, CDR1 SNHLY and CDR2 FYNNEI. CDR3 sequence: CASRKPVPTAGELFF. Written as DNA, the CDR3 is TGTGCCAGCAGGAAACCGGTGCCCACGGCCGGGGAGCTGTTTTTT.

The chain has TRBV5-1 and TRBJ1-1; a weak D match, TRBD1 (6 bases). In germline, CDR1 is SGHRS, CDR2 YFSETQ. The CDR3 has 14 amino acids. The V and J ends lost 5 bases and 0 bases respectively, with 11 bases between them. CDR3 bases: TGCGCCAGCAGATACGGGGGGCTGAACACTGAAGCTTTCTTT. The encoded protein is CASRYGGLNTEAFF.

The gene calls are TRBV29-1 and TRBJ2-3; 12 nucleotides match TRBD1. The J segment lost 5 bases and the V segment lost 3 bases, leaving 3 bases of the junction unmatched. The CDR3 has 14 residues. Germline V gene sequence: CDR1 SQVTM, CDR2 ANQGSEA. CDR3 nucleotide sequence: TGCAGCGTTGAGGGGGACAGGGGGCAAGATACGCAGTATTTT. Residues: CSVEGDRGQDTQYF.

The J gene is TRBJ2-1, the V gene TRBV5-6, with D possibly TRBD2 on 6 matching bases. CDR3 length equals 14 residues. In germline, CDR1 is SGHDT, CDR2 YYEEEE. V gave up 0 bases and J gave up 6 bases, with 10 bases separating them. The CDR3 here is CASSLGLGRNEQFF. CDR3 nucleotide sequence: TGTGCCAGCAGCTTGGGACTAGGACGCAATGAGCAGTTCTTC.

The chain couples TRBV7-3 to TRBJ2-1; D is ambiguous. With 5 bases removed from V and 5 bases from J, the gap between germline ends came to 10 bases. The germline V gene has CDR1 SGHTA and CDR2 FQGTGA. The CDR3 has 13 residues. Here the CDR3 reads CASSPMPDNEQFF. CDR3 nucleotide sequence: TGTGCCAGCAGCCCCATGCCCGACAATGAGCAGTTCTTC.

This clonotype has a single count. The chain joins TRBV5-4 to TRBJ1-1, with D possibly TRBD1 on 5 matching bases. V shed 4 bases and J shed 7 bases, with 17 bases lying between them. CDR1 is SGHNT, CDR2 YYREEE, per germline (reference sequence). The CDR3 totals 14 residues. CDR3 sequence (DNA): TGTGCCAGCAGCCAAGAGGGACTCTGGGGTGAAGCTTTCTTT. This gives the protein CASSQEGLWGEAFF. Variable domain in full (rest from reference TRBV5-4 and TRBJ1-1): ETGVTQSPTHLIKTRGQQVTLRCSSQSGHNTVSWYQQALGQGPQFIFQYYREEENGRGNFPPRFSGLQFPNYSSELNVNALELDDSALYLCASSQEGLWGEAFFGQGTRLTVV.

Here the CDR3 reads CASRLAGTTGELFF. The CDR3 DNA reads TGCGCCAGCAGATTAGCGGGAACAACCGGGGAGCTGTTTTTT. This sequence joins TRBV5-1 and TRBJ2-2; 8 bases match TRBD2. This CDR3 has 14 residues. V shed 5 bases and J 5 bases; nucleotides not matched to a gene: 5. Looked up from germline, CDR1 is SGHRS and CDR2 is YFSETQ.

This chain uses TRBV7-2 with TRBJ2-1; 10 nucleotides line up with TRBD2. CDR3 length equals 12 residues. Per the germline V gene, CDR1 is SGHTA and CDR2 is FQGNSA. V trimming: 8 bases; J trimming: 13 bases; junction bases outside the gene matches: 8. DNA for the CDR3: TGTGCCAGCGACGCTAGCGGGGGCACTCAGTTCTTC. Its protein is CASDASGGTQFF.

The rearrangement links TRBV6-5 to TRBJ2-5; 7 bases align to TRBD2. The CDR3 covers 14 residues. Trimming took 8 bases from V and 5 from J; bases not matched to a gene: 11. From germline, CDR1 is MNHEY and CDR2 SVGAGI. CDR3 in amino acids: CASWPAGREETQYF. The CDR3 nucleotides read TGTGCCAGCTGGCCGGCAGGGAGGGAGGAGACCCAGTACTTC.

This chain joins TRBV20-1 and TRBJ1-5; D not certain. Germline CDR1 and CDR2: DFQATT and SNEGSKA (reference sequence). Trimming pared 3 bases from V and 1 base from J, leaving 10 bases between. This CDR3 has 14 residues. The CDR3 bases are TGCAGTGCTAGGTCCCCTCTGAGCAATCAGCCCCAGCATTTT. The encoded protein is CSARSPLSNQPQHF.

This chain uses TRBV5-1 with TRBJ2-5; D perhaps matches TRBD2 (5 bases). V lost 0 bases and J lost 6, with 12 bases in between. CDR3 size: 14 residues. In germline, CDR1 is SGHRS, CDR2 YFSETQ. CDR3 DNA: TGCGCCAGCAGCTTGGATGAGGGTATGAAGACCCAGTACTTC. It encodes CASSLDEGMKTQYF. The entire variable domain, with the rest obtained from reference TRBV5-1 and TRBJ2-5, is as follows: KAGVTQTPRYLIKTRGQQVTLSCSPISGHRSVSWYQQTPGQGLQFLFEYFSETQRNKGNFPGRFSGRQFSNSRSEMNVSTLELGDSALYLCASSLDEGMKTQYFGPGTRLLVL.

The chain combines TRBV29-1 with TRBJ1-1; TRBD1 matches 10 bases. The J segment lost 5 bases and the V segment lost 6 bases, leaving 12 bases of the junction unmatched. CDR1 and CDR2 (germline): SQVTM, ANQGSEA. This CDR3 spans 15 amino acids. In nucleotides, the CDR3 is TGCAGCGTGGAAAGGACAGGGGGGGTATGGACTGAAGCTTTCTTT. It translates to CSVERTGGVWTEAFF.

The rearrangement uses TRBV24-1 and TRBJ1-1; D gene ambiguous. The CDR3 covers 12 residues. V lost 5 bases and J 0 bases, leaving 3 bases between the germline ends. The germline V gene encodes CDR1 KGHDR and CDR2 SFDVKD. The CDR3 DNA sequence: TGTGCCACCAGTGGATTGAACACTGAAGCTTTCTTT. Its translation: CATSGLNTEAFF.

Written as DNA, the CDR3 is TGTGCCAGCTCACCACCGACAGTGAGGGGTGAAAAACTGTTTTTT. This translates into CASSPPTVRGEKLFF. The chain combines TRBV18 with TRBJ1-4; a possible D gene is TRBD1 (5 bases). V was trimmed by 0 bases and J by 7 bases, leaving 12 bases between them. Germline V gene data show CDR1 as KGHSH and CDR2 as LQKENI. The CDR3 is 15 amino acids.

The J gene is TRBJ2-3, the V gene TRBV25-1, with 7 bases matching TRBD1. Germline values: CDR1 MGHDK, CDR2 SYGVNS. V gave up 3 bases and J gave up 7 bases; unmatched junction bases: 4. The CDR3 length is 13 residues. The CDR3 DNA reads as TGTGCCAGCAGTGAGCCGGGACAGTATACGCAGTATTTT. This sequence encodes CASSEPGQYTQYF.

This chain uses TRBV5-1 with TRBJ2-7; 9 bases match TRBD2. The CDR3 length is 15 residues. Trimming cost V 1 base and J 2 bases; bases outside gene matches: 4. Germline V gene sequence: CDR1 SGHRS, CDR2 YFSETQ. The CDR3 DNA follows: TGCGCCAGCAGCTTGAAGGCGGGGGGGACCTACGAGCAGTACTTC. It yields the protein CASSLKAGGTYEQYF.

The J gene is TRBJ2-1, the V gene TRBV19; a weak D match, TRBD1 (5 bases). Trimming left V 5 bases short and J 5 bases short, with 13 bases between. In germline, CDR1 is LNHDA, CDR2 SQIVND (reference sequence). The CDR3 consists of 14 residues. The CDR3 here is CASSHRRADNEQFF. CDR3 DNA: TGTGCCAGTAGTCACCGCAGGGCTGACAATGAGCAGTTCTTC.

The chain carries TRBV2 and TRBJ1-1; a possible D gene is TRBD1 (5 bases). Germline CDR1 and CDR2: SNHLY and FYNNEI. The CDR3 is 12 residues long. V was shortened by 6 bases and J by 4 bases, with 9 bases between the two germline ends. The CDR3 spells CASRGDGTEAFF. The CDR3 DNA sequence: TGTGCCAGCAGGGGGGATGGCACTGAAGCTTTCTTT.

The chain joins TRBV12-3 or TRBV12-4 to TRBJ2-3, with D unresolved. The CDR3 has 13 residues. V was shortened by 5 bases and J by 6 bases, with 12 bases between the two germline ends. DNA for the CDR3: TGTGCCAGCAGTGCACAGTCGCCGGATACGCAGTATTTT. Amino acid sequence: CASSAQSPDTQYF.

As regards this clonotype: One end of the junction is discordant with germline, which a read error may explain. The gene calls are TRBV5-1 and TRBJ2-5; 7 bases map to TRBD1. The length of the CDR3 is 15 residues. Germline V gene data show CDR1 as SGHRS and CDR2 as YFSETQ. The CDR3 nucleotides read TGCGCCAGCGGCCCAGGGGACAGCCACCAAGAGACCCAATACTTC. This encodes CASGPGDSHQETQYF.

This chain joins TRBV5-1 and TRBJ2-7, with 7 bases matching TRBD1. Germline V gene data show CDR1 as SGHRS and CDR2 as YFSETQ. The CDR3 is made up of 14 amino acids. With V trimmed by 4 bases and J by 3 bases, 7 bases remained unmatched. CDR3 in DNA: TGCGCCAGCAGCCAGGGGGTCTCGAGCTACGAGCAGTACTTC. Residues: CASSQGVSSYEQYF. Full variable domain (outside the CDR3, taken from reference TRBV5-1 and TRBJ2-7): KAGVTQTPRYLIKTRGQQVTLSCSPISGHRSVSWYQQTPGQGLQFLFEYFSETQRNKGNFPGRFSGRQFSNSRSEMNVSTLELGDSALYLCASSQGVSSYEQYFGPGTRLTVT.

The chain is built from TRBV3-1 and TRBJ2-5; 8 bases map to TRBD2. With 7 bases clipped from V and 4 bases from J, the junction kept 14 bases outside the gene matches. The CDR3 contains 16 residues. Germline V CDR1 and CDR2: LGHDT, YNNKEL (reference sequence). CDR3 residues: CASTLRGLAGGETQYF. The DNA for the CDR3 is TGTGCCAGCACCCTTCGGGGGCTAGCGGGTGGAGAGACCCAGTACTTC.

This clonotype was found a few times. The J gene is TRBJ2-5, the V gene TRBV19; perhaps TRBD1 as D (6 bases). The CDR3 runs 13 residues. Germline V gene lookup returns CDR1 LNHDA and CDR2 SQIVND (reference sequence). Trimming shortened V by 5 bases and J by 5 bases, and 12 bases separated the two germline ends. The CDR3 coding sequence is TGTGCCAGTAGTCCACAGGGTCGGGAGACCCAGTACTTC. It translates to CASSPQGRETQYF.

The CDR3 DNA follows: TGTGCCAGCAGTTTATCACCGACAGGGGTTGGTGGCTACACCTTC. Translated: CASSLSPTGVGGYTF. V is TRBV28 and J is TRBJ1-2; 8 bases agree with TRBD1. CDR3 length equals 15 residues. Trimming at V came to 1 base and at J to 7 bases, leaving 8 bases not matched to a gene. Germline CDR1 is MDHEN and CDR2 is SYDVKM.

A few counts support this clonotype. CDR3 sequence (DNA): TGTGCCAGCAGTTCGACTAGCATGCATGAGCAGTTCTTC. As protein: CASSSTSMHEQFF. V gene TRBV6-1 combines with J gene TRBJ2-1; TRBD2 agrees at 7 bases. In germline, CDR1 is MNHNS, CDR2 SASEGT. J lost 8 bases, V lost 5 bases, and 6 bases had no gene match. The CDR3 sequence is 13 residues long.

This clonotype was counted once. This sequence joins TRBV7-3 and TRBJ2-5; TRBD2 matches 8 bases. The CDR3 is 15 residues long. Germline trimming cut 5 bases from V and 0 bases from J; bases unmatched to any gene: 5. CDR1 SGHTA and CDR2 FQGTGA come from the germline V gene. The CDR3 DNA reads TGTGCCAGCAGCCTGGGCGGGGGGTACCAAGAGACCCAGTACTTC. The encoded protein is CASSLGGGYQETQYF.

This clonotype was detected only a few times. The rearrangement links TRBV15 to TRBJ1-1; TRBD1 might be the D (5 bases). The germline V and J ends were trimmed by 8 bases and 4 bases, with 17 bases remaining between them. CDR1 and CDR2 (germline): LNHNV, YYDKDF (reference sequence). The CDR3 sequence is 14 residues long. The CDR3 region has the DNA TGTGCCACCGGGACCCTGGACGGCGGCACTGAAGCTTTCTTT. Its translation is CATGTLDGGTEAFF. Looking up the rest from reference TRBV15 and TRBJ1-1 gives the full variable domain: DAMVIQNPRYQVTQFGKPVTLSCSQTLNHNVMYWYQQKSSQAPKLLFHYYDKDFNNEADTPDNFQSRRPNTSFCFLDIRSPGLGDTAMYLCATGTLDGGTEAFFGQGTRLTVV.

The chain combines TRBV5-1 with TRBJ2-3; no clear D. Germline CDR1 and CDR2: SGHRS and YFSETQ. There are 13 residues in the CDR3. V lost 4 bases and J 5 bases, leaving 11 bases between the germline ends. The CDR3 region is CASSPIKGDTQYF. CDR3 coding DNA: TGCGCCAGCAGCCCTATCAAGGGAGATACGCAGTATTTT.

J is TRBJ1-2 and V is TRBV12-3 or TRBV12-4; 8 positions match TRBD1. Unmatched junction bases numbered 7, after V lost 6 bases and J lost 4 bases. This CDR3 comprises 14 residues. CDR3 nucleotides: TGTGCCAGCAGGGCAGGGGGCGCGATCTATGGCTACACCTTC. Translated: CASRAGGAIYGYTF.

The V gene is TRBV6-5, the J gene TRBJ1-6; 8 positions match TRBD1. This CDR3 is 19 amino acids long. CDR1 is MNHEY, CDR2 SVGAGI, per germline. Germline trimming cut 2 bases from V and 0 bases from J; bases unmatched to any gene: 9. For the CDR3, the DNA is TGTGCCAGCAGTTACGGTACAGGGGGTTCGAGCTCCTATAATTCACCCCTCCACTTT. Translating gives CASSYGTGGSSSYNSPLHF.